This is a list of T cell receptor beta chains from one sample in a study of T cell responses to AZD1222 COVID-19 vaccine. Generated by immunoSEQ multiplex PCR, the TCRdb table keeps only in-frame clones and is missing some. The sample has under 85,000 clones, around 90% seen once; the top ten hold 24%. The sequences come from peripheral blood, collected on day 0 of AZD1222 vaccination. The receptor set was obtained from an adult in good health. Each CDR3 is given with its conserved first and last residue. A D gene is named only where the DNA matches it firmly. A row's size may be missing; if present it is once, few, many or a size class.

CDR3: CASSLSSAGLAASTDTQYF
DNA: TGTGCCAGCAGCCTATCTTCAGCTGGACTAGCGGCTAGCACAGATACGCAGTATTTT
V: TRBV3-1/TRBV3-2
J: TRBJ2-3
D: TRBD2
size: -

CDR3: CASQPLAGGPSDTQYF
DNA: TGTGCCAGTCAGCCTCTAGCGGGAGGGCCGTCAGATACGCAGTATTTT
V: TRBV19
J: TRBJ2-3
D: TRBD2
size: -

CDR3: CSAVDYGYTF
DNA: TGCAGTGCGGTGGACTATGGCTACACCTTC
V: TRBV20-1
J: TRBJ1-2
D: -
size: -

CDR3: CASSLAQGAGGGYTF
DNA: TGCGCCAGCAGCTTGGCCCAGGGGGCCGGGGGTGGCTACACCTTC
V: TRBV5-1
J: TRBJ1-2
D: TRBD1
size: -

CDR3: CASSSGTGYEQYF
DNA: TGTGCCAGCAGCTCCGGGACGGGCTACGAGCAGTACTTC
V: TRBV7-2
J: TRBJ2-7
D: -
size: -

CDR3: CASSDGLAGTDTQYF
DNA: TGTGCCAGCAGCGACGGACTAGCGGGAACAGATACGCAGTATTTT
V: TRBV7-3
J: TRBJ2-3
D: TRBD2
size: -

CDR3: CASSLNTGLSGNTIYF
DNA: TGTGCCAGCAGCCTTAATACAGGGCTCTCTGGAAACACCATATATTTT
V: TRBV7-2
J: TRBJ1-3
D: -
size: -

CDR3: CARSEGSRYGYTF
DNA: TGTGCCAGAAGTGAGGGCAGTCGGTATGGCTACACCTTC
V: TRBV2
J: TRBJ1-2
D: -
size: -

CDR3: CASSLSGEETQYF
DNA: TGTGCCAGCAGCTTATCCGGGGAAGAGACCCAGTACTTC
V: TRBV11-3
J: TRBJ2-5
D: -
size: -

CDR3: CAWRSIYEQYF
DNA: TGTGCCTGGAGATCAATTTACGAGCAGTACTTC
V: TRBV30
J: TRBJ2-7
D: -
size: -

CDR3: CASSLGFYGYTF
DNA: TGTGCCAGCAGCTTAGGCTTCTATGGCTACACCTTC
V: TRBV11-2
J: TRBJ1-2
D: -
size: -

CDR3: CASSQDDSEQFF
DNA: TGTGCCAGCAGCCAAGACGACTCAGAGCAGTTCTTC
V: TRBV3-1/TRBV3-2
J: TRBJ2-1
D: -
size: -

CDR3: CASSPGTTYNEQFF
DNA: TGTGCCAGCAGCCCAGGGACTACTTACAATGAGCAGTTCTTC
V: TRBV11-1
J: TRBJ2-1
D: TRBD2
size: once

CDR3: CASTGTSSNQPQHF
DNA: TGTGCCAGCACCGGGACCTCGAGCAATCAGCCCCAGCATTTT
V: TRBV18
J: TRBJ1-5
D: -
size: -

CDR3: CASSSRSNQPQHF
DNA: TGTGCCAGCAGCTCCAGGAGCAATCAGCCCCAGCATTTT
V: TRBV7-2
J: TRBJ1-5
D: -
size: -

CDR3: CASSTGQGSNTEAFF
DNA: TGTGCCAGTAGTACCGGACAGGGATCTAACACTGAAGCTTTCTTT
V: TRBV19
J: TRBJ1-1
D: TRBD1
size: -

CDR3: CASSVGGQGASGYTF
DNA: TGTGCCAGCAGCGTAGGTGGGCAGGGGGCGAGTGGCTACACCTTC
V: TRBV9
J: TRBJ1-2
D: TRBD1
size: -

CDR3: CASSLDLIGELFF
DNA: TGCGCCAGCAGCTTGGACTTAATCGGGGAGCTGTTTTTT
V: TRBV5-1
J: TRBJ2-2
D: -
size: -

CDR3: CASSDPTGDMNTEAFF
DNA: TGTGCCAGCAGCGACCCGACAGGGGACATGAACACTGAAGCTTTCTTT
V: TRBV7-3
J: TRBJ1-1
D: TRBD1
size: -

CDR3: CASTSQGTLTSPLHF
DNA: TGCGCCAGCACCTCGCAGGGGACCCTTACTTCACCCCTCCACTTT
V: TRBV5-1
J: TRBJ1-6
D: -
size: -

CDR3: CASSLETGDEQYF
DNA: TGCGCCAGCAGCTTGGAAACAGGGGATGAGCAGTACTTC
V: TRBV5-1
J: TRBJ2-7
D: TRBD1
size: -

CDR3: CASSEQGQNYGYTF
DNA: TGTGCCAGCAGTGAACAGGGGCAAAACTATGGCTACACCTTC
V: TRBV2
J: TRBJ1-2
D: -
size: -

CDR3: CASSLAMGGRSEQYF
DNA: TGTGCCAGCAGCTTAGCGATGGGGGGTCGTAGCGAGCAGTACTTC
V: TRBV7-2
J: TRBJ2-7
D: -
size: -

CDR3: CASSRDRAYEQYF
DNA: TGTGCCAGCAGCCGGGACAGGGCCTACGAGCAGTACTTC
V: TRBV7-3
J: TRBJ2-7
D: TRBD1
size: -

CDR3: CASSVELEPSYNEQFF
DNA: TGTGCCAGCAGCGTAGAACTAGAACCATCCTACAATGAGCAGTTCTTC
V: TRBV9
J: TRBJ2-1
D: -
size: -

CDR3: CASSSAALTYEQYF
DNA: TGCGCCAGCTCTTCGGCAGCGCTTACCTACGAGCAGTACTTC
V: TRBV5-1
J: TRBJ2-7
D: -
size: -

CDR3: CASSDRGINTIYF
DNA: TGTGCCAGTTCGGACAGGGGGATAAACACCATATATTTT
V: TRBV28
J: TRBJ1-3
D: TRBD1
size: once

CDR3: CATGAGHSGNTIYF
DNA: TGTGCCACGGGAGCCGGGCACTCTGGAAACACCATATATTTT
V: TRBV11-3
J: TRBJ1-3
D: -
size: few

CDR3: CASSLASPAGDEQFF
DNA: TGTGCCAGCAGCTTGGCGTCGCCAGCGGGAGATGAGCAGTTCTTC
V: TRBV5-8
J: TRBJ2-1
D: TRBD2
size: -

CDR3: CSVERSARYTEAFF
DNA: TGCAGCGTTGAACGGTCAGCCCGATACACTGAAGCTTTCTTT
V: TRBV29-1
J: TRBJ1-1
D: -
size: -

CDR3: CASSFRQGTRDYGYTF
DNA: TGCGCCAGCAGCTTTCGACAGGGTACGAGAGACTATGGCTACACCTTC
V: TRBV4-1
J: TRBJ1-2
D: TRBD1
size: once

CDR3: CASSGGQGSSYEQYF
DNA: TGTGCCAGTAGTGGGGGACAGGGAAGCTCCTACGAGCAGTACTTC
V: TRBV19
J: TRBJ2-7
D: TRBD1
size: -

CDR3: CASSLDYPDYSFDGYTF
DNA: TGTGCCAGCAGCTTGGACTATCCGGACTACTCGTTCGATGGCTACACCTTC
V: TRBV5-4
J: TRBJ1-2
D: -
size: -

CDR3: CASSPRTDGRRNTIYF
DNA: TGTGCCAGCAGCCCCCGGACGGATGGGAGAAGGAACACCATATATTTT
V: TRBV9
J: TRBJ1-3
D: -
size: once

CDR3: CASTGQTYTGELFF
DNA: TGTGCCAGCACCGGACAGACGTACACCGGGGAGCTGTTTTTT
V: TRBV6-5
J: TRBJ2-2
D: -
size: -

CDR3: CASSIAGLAGEGETQYF
DNA: TGTGCCAGTAGTATAGCAGGACTAGCGGGAGAGGGGGAGACCCAGTACTTC
V: TRBV19
J: TRBJ2-5
D: TRBD2
size: -

CDR3: CASSIGAGSGRSGELFF
DNA: TGTGCCAGTAGTATAGGAGCTGGTAGCGGGAGATCCGGGGAGCTGTTTTTT
V: TRBV19
J: TRBJ2-2
D: TRBD2
size: -

CDR3: CASSLASRDNEQFF
DNA: TGTGCCAGCAGCTTAGCGTCACGGGACAATGAGCAGTTCTTC
V: TRBV11-2
J: TRBJ2-1
D: -
size: once

CDR3: CASSEAQGGDTQYF
DNA: TGTGCCAGCAGTGAAGCGCAAGGCGGAGATACGCAGTATTTT
V: TRBV6-1
J: TRBJ2-3
D: -
size: few

CDR3: CASSIGRGQYSNQPQHF
DNA: TGTGCCAGTAGTATTGGCAGGGGGCAATATAGCAATCAGCCCCAGCATTTT
V: TRBV19
J: TRBJ1-5
D: TRBD1
size: -

CDR3: CASSRTSGPYNEQFF
DNA: TGTGCCAGCAGTAGGACTAGCGGTCCCTACAATGAGCAGTTCTTC
V: TRBV2
J: TRBJ2-1
D: TRBD2
size: -

CDR3: CASSHGTSGITPTGELFF
DNA: TGCGCCAGCAGCCACGGGACTAGCGGTATAACTCCGACCGGGGAGCTGTTTTTT
V: TRBV4-3
J: TRBJ2-2
D: TRBD2
size: -

CDR3: CASSLRGWYTEAFF
DNA: TGTGCCAGCAGTCTCCGCGGATGGTACACTGAAGCTTTCTTT
V: TRBV27
J: TRBJ1-1
D: -
size: -

CDR3: CASSEALLRERFF
DNA: TGTGCCAGCAGTGAAGCCTTATTGCGGGAGCGGTTCTTC
V: TRBV25-1
J: TRBJ2-1
D: TRBD2
size: -

CDR3: CASSPGTGISTEAFF
DNA: TGTGCCAGCAGCCCGGGGACAGGGATTAGCACTGAAGCTTTCTTT
V: TRBV13
J: TRBJ1-1
D: TRBD1
size: -

CDR3: CASSLGGPRTDTQYF
DNA: TGTGCCAGCAGCTTAGGCGGACCTCGCACAGATACGCAGTATTTT
V: TRBV7-6
J: TRBJ2-3
D: -
size: -

CDR3: CASRLYRGEDSPLHF
DNA: TGTGCCAGTAGACTTTACAGGGGTGAGGATTCACCCCTCCACTTT
V: TRBV19
J: TRBJ1-6
D: TRBD1
size: -

CDR3: CASSSQGVGGNYGYTF
DNA: TGTGCCAGCAGTTCACAGGGGGTGGGCGGTAACTATGGCTACACCTTC
V: TRBV6-6
J: TRBJ1-2
D: TRBD1
size: few

CDR3: CASSDDSNYGYTF
DNA: TGTGCCAGCTCAGATGATTCTAACTATGGCTACACCTTC
V: TRBV18
J: TRBJ1-2
D: -
size: -

CDR3: CASSFTPRGNTGELFF
DNA: TGTGCCAGCAGTTTCACTCCGAGGGGGAACACCGGGGAGCTGTTTTTT
V: TRBV6-6
J: TRBJ2-2
D: -
size: few

CDR3: CASSTPRTPRGYGYTF
DNA: TGTGCCAGCAGTACTCCCCGGACGCCCCGAGGGTATGGCTACACCTTC
V: TRBV11-2
J: TRBJ1-2
D: -
size: once

CDR3: CASALGLNYEQYF
DNA: TGTGCCAGTGCTTTAGGACTGAACTACGAGCAGTACTTC
V: TRBV19
J: TRBJ2-7
D: -
size: -

CDR3: CSAKHIYEQYF
DNA: TGCAGTGCGAAACACATCTACGAGCAGTACTTC
V: TRBV20-1
J: TRBJ2-7
D: -
size: -

CDR3: CASSPGTSGNTIYF
DNA: TGTGCCAGCTCACCCGGGACCTCTGGAAACACCATATATTTT
V: TRBV18
J: TRBJ1-3
D: -
size: -

CDR3: CASSLSDRGVEQYF
DNA: TGTGCCAGTAGTCTCTCGGACAGGGGGGTCGAGCAGTACTTC
V: TRBV19
J: TRBJ2-7
D: TRBD1
size: -

CDR3: CASSAVRNTEAFF
DNA: TGTGCCAGCAGCGCCGTCCGGAACACTGAAGCTTTCTTT
V: TRBV7-8
J: TRBJ1-1
D: -
size: -

CDR3: CASSYGNSNQPQHF
DNA: TGTGCCAGCAGTTATGGAAATAGCAATCAGCCCCAGCATTTT
V: TRBV6-5
J: TRBJ1-5
D: -
size: -

CDR3: CASSKTGGSRNQPQHF
DNA: TGTGCCAGCAGCAAGACAGGGGGATCGCGCAATCAGCCCCAGCATTTT
V: TRBV6-2/TRBV6-3
J: TRBJ1-5
D: TRBD1
size: -

CDR3: CASRSGQPQHF
DNA: TGTGCCAGTCGGTCGGGACAGCCCCAGCATTTT
V: TRBV19
J: TRBJ1-5
D: -
size: few

CDR3: CATSLGGETQYF
DNA: TGTGCCACCTCCCTAGGGGGGGAGACCCAGTACTTC
V: TRBV19
J: TRBJ2-5
D: -
size: -